Below, 11 T cell receptor beta chains from the same sample are listed, as sequenced in a study of radiotherapy plus CTLA-4 blockade in lung cancer. Using immunoSEQ multiplex PCR, the repertoire was profiled, and TCRdb retains in-frame clones only, with some absent. The data contain 35,000 or so clones, approximately 85% of them seen just once; the ten biggest clones take up roughly 5%. The sequencing here drew on peripheral blood, taken from a patient treated with radiotherapy plus ipilimumab. Every receptor here comes from a human donor with non-small cell lung cancer who had stable disease on radiotherapy plus ipilimumab.

The chain recombines TRBV7-2 with TRBJ2-2; possibly TRBD2 for D (5 bases). The CDR3 is 15 amino acids. Germline CDR1 is SGHTA and CDR2 is FQGNSA. Trimming pared 1 base from V and 4 bases from J, leaving 10 bases between. The CDR3 coding sequence is TGTGCCAGCAGCTTAGAGTTAGCGCGCACCGGGGAGCTGTTTTTT. Translated: CASSLELARTGELFF.

The chain is built from TRBV28 and TRBJ2-5; weak D call: TRBD1 (7 bases). The end of the DNA fits TRBJ2-7 better, so the J call may be wrong. CDR3 length: 13 residues. CDR1 is MDHEN and CDR2 is SYDVKM in the germline V gene. The chain's CDR3 is CASGQGGRVEQYF. The CDR3 bases are TGTGCCAGCGGTCAGGGGGGTCGGGTCGAGCAGTACTTC.

The CDR3 region has the DNA TGTGCCAGCAGTAAGGCGACAATGTCGGACACCATATATTTT. This codes for CASSKATMSDTIYF. This chain uses TRBV6-5 with TRBJ1-3; D unclear. Germline V gives CDR1 MNHEY, CDR2 SVGAGI. The CDR3 extends over 14 amino acids. Trimming cost V 5 bases and J 8 bases, with 16 bases left between them.

The V and J genes are TRBV6-6 and TRBJ2-1; maybe TRBD2 (6 bases). CDR3 length equals 16 residues. Germline values: CDR1 MNHNY, CDR2 SVGAGI (reference sequence). V lost 1 base to trimming and J lost 0 bases, with 10 bases between them. CDR3 protein: CASSYWAGSSYNEQFF. CDR3 DNA sequence: TGTGCCAGCAGTTACTGGGCGGGAAGCTCCTACAATGAGCAGTTCTTC.

This chain links TRBV7-9 with TRBJ2-5; tentatively, D is TRBD1 or TRBD2 (6 bases each). The closer fit of TRBJ2-7 to the DNA end suggests the J call may be wrong. This CDR3 has 15 amino acids. Germline assignment: CDR1 SEHNR and CDR2 FQNEAQ (reference sequence). CDR3 in DNA: TGTGCCAGCAGCTTAGGTGGAGGGGGCTCCTACGAGCAGTACTTC. It encodes CASSLGGGGSYEQYF.

This chain uses TRBV18 with TRBJ1-5; D unclear. V was cut by 0 bases and J by 2 bases, with 11 bases left in between. Per germline, CDR1 KGHSH and CDR2 LQKENI. The CDR3 runs to 16 residues. The CDR3 region is CASSPPNSMGNQPQHF. CDR3 bases: TGTGCCAGCTCACCACCAAACTCTATGGGCAATCAGCCCCAGCATTTT.

CDR3 amino acids: CASSPQGYGYTF. DNA for the CDR3: TGTGCCAGCAGCCCACAGGGCTATGGCTACACCTTC. The chain joins TRBV7-9 to TRBJ1-2; weak D call: TRBD1 (6 bases). Germline CDR1 reads SEHNR; CDR2 reads FQNEAQ (reference sequence). V lost 5 bases and J 4 bases, leaving 8 bases between the germline ends. There are 12 residues in the CDR3.

The CDR3 coding sequence is TGTGCCAGCAGTGAAGACACTACAACTAATGAAAAACTGTTTTTT. Amino acid sequence: CASSEDTTTNEKLFF. This chain connects TRBV2 to TRBJ1-4; D uncertain. CDR3 length: 15 amino acids. Trimming cost V 1 base and J 0 bases, with 6 bases left between them. Germline values: CDR1 SNHLY, CDR2 FYNNEI.

The V and J genes are TRBV28 and TRBJ2-7; 7 positions agree with TRBD2. Germline CDR1 reads MDHEN; CDR2 reads SYDVKM. Unmatched junction bases numbered 17, after V lost 6 bases and J lost 6 bases. The CDR3 is 16 residues long. CDR3 coding DNA: TGTGCCAGCAGGTCGATTAGAGCGGGAAAGAGGATCGAGCAGTACTTC. This encodes CASRSIRAGKRIEQYF.

V gene TRBV7-3 combines with J gene TRBJ2-3, with a tentative D call TRBD2 (7 bases). This CDR3 contains 15 residues. Germline V CDR1 and CDR2: SGHTA, FQGTGA. V was shortened by 5 bases and J by 6 bases, with 18 bases between the two germline ends. In nucleotides, the CDR3 is TGTGCCAGCAGCCCCGGGACTACCCAGGGGGATACGCAGTATTTT. Translation gives CASSPGTTQGDTQYF.

The rearrangement uses TRBV10-3 and TRBJ1-5; 10 nucleotides line up with TRBD1. Unmatched junction bases numbered 5, after V lost 5 bases and J lost 4 bases. Germline CDR1 is ENHRY and CDR2 is SYGVKD. The CDR3 is 15 residues long. CDR3 residues: CAISTDRGRNQPQHF. Written as DNA, the CDR3 is TGTGCCATCAGTACGGACAGGGGGAGAAATCAGCCCCAGCATTTT.